What follows are 5 T cell receptor beta chains derived from one specimen sequenced in a study of identical twins. One entry per CDR3 protein results from TCRdb running MiXCR on the 5' RACE reads. The profile covers about 500,000 distinct CDR3 sequences, with 14% appearing a single time and approximately 1% taken by the ten largest. The same sample was also studied in work on yellow fever vaccine responses in identical twins.

The sequenced material came from CD4+ T cells sorted from blood. The receptors stem from a woman younger than 35 in good health.

The V call is TRBV12-3 or TRBV12-4, the J call TRBJ1-5; no clear D gene. The germline V and J ends were trimmed by 0 bases and 1 base, with 10 bases remaining between them. This CDR3 is 16 amino acids long. CDR3 DNA: TGTGCCAGCAGTTTAGCGAACGGAGGGAGCAATCAGCCCCAGCATTTT. This translates into CASSLANGGSNQPQHF.

This clonotype was counted ten times or more. V is TRBV29-1 and J is TRBJ2-1, with TRBD2 matching over 8 bases. After removal of 6 bases from V and 6 bases from J, the junction contained 4 bases not matched to a gene. The length of the CDR3 is 12 residues. Germline CDR1 SQVTM, CDR2 ANQGSEA. CDR3 nucleotides: TGCAGCGTCGGGGGGGGTGGCAATGAGCAGTTCTTC. Protein: CSVGGGGNEQFF.

The chain recombines TRBV15 with TRBJ2-7; 9 nucleotides line up with TRBD2. Trimming cost V 0 bases and J 3 bases; bases outside gene matches: 6. The CDR3 sequence is 16 residues long. Germline V CDR1 and CDR2: LNHNV, YYDKDF (reference sequence). Here the CDR3 reads CATSREASGKHYEQYF. The CDR3 DNA is TGTGCCACCAGCAGAGAGGCTAGCGGGAAACACTACGAGCAGTACTTC.

The chain joins TRBV6-1 to TRBJ1-2, with no clear D. The CDR3 spans 14 residues. V lost 2 bases, J lost 4 bases, and 11 bases lay in between. Per germline, CDR1 MNHNS and CDR2 SASEGT. The CDR3 DNA reads as TGTGCCAGCAGTGAAAGTTTGCGGGGCTATGGCTACACCTTC. It codes for CASSESLRGYGYTF.

This clonotype was seen only a few times. The chain joins TRBV4-2 to TRBJ2-5; no clear D. With 5 bases removed from V and 1 base from J, the gap between germline ends came to 8 bases. The germline CDR1 and CDR2 sequences are LGHNA and YNFKEQ. This CDR3 is built from 13 residues. The CDR3 nucleotides are TGTGCCAGCAGCTATGGGTCCCAAGAGACCCAGTACTTC. Encoded protein: CASSYGSQETQYF.